A selection of T cell receptor beta chains follows, all from one sample in a study of T-cell reconstitution after alpha-beta-depleted transplantation in children. TCRdb redid the calling of the PCR reads with MiXCR, one entry per CDR3 protein. The data hold 240,000 or so distinct CDR3 sequences, with about 11% observed a single time. The input for sequencing was PBMCs from the stem cell graft donor, taken from the stem cell graft. The receptors were sampled from a human donor who donated a stem cell graft to a child with acute lymphoblastic leukemia. Both conserved end residues are part of each CDR3. Each record gives: CDR3 protein, V gene, J gene, D gene. A D gene is named only where the DNA matches it firmly.

CASRRDTAYEQYF,TRBV7-9,TRBJ2-7,-
CASSPTPLEEQYF,TRBV11-3,TRBJ2-7,-
CSARDMAGGETQYF,TRBV20-1,TRBJ2-5,-
CASSTLEGGELFF,TRBV12-3/TRBV12-4,TRBJ2-2,-
CASSSGGDSLPTSYEQYF,TRBV12-3/TRBV12-4,TRBJ2-7,TRBD1
CATSDLQSGQVQETQYF,TRBV24-1,TRBJ2-5,TRBD1
CSFTGAAYEQYF,TRBV29-1,TRBJ2-7,-
CASSQVYRLGEGTEAFF,TRBV4-2,TRBJ1-1,-
CASSAGLLDATNEKLFF,TRBV9,TRBJ1-4,-
CASSRTGNSYEQYF,TRBV28,TRBJ2-7,TRBD1
CASSDTYNEQFF,TRBV2,TRBJ2-1,-
CASIPTGGTDTQYF,TRBV12-3/TRBV12-4,TRBJ2-3,TRBD1
CASSGSTGAGGETQYF,TRBV5-1,TRBJ2-5,-
CASRPLGNSGANVLTF,TRBV28,TRBJ2-6,-
CASSVQGNQPQHF,TRBV19,TRBJ1-5,-
CASSLSRLHTDTQYF,TRBV7-2,TRBJ2-3,-
CASSPTLARETQYF,TRBV5-6,TRBJ2-5,-
CASSLAGTGGTSGANVLTF,TRBV11-1,TRBJ2-6,TRBD1
CASSLEWDQPQHF,TRBV7-9,TRBJ1-5,-
CASSPYSGGPPEAFF,TRBV5-1,TRBJ1-1,TRBD1
CASSRGQGNTIYF,TRBV6-6,TRBJ1-3,TRBD1
CASSLSQGAIHEQYF,TRBV7-9,TRBJ2-7,TRBD1
CASRGLAGGTDTQYF,TRBV19,TRBJ2-3,TRBD2
CAISADRDNYGYTF,TRBV10-3,TRBJ1-2,TRBD1
CASYRANVLTF,TRBV7-9,TRBJ2-6,-
CASSYGQEDQPQHF,TRBV7-9,TRBJ1-5,TRBD1
CAIRSTSDTQYF,TRBV10-3,TRBJ2-3,-
CAWRGDNSPLHF,TRBV30,TRBJ1-6,-
CASSAGASYEQYF,TRBV28,TRBJ2-7,-
CASSLAGTGGEGYTF,TRBV5-1,TRBJ1-2,TRBD1
CASSLAGQGSTEAFF,TRBV5-1,TRBJ1-1,TRBD1
CASSPRDRSNEKLFF,TRBV12-3/TRBV12-4,TRBJ1-4,-
CSAKFPGTAGDTQYF,TRBV20-1,TRBJ2-3,-
CASSPASRLYEQYF,TRBV18,TRBJ2-7,-
CASSLTFVTTEAFF,TRBV7-2,TRBJ1-1,-
CASSNNRARTEAFF,TRBV21-1,TRBJ1-1,-
CSALPGQGETYEQYF,TRBV29-1,TRBJ2-7,TRBD1
CASRRPSSPLHF,TRBV6-5,TRBJ1-6,-
CASSEQLAGQETQYF,TRBV7-2,TRBJ2-5,TRBD2
CASSSRALYTDTQYF,TRBV7-2,TRBJ2-3,-
CASSPRINTEAFF,TRBV7-2,TRBJ1-1,-
CASSDYGGTAAYTF,TRBV3-1,TRBJ1-2,-
CAWTLRSYGYTF,TRBV30,TRBJ1-2,-
CASSWQREAGQYF,TRBV12-3/TRBV12-4,TRBJ2-7,TRBD2
CACSRGLSPLHF,TRBV28,TRBJ1-6,TRBD1
CSASPSGSYDNEQFF,TRBV20-1,TRBJ2-1,TRBD2
CASLGTDTQETQYF,TRBV7-8,TRBJ2-5,TRBD1
CASSPHEGFYGYTF,TRBV12-3/TRBV12-4,TRBJ1-2,-
CASSPAGGGEQYF,TRBV7-3,TRBJ2-7,TRBD1
CASRPVGSTDTQYF,TRBV12-3/TRBV12-4,TRBJ2-3,-
CASSFGLDRGGNEQFF,TRBV12-3/TRBV12-4,TRBJ2-1,TRBD1
CASSPFAPGADTIYF,TRBV6-1,TRBJ1-3,-